This TCR beta chain was identified in a study of graft-versus-host responses after intestinal transplantation. A note on this clone: Its specificity is not known.

Here immunoSEQ multiplex PCR was the method, and the copy in TCRdb shows in-frame clones only, minus some. Of some 110,000 clones in the sample, 85% to 95% were seen once. The CDR3 has 14 residues. The V gene's germline CDR1 is LGHNA and CDR2 YNFKEQ. V lost 0 bases and J 4 bases, leaving 9 bases between the germline ends. The input for sequencing was unstimulated CD8+ T cells sorted from spleen or lymph node cells, taken before transplant. V usage is TRBV4-2 and J usage is TRBJ1-1; tentatively, D is TRBD1 (5 bases). The receptor was derived from a human donor who was the organ donor for an intestinal transplant. The CDR3 region has the DNA TGTGCCAGCAGCCAAGAGGTGGGGGGCACTGAAGCTTTCTTT. Protein sequence: CASSQEVGGTEAFF.